Listed below are T cell receptor beta chains from one sample, sequenced in a study of glioma-infiltrating T cells after dendritic cell vaccination. The assay was immunoSEQ multiplex PCR, and TCRdb's table has in-frame clones only and misses some. The sample carries about 82,000 clones, 80% to 85% recorded once. This sample comprised blood, obtained after dendritic cell vaccination. The receptors originated from a human donor with glioblastoma. Each CDR3 is given with its conserved first and last residue. The D gene is left open where the match is weak. Some rows have no size entry. The others give once, few or many, or a class for an expanded clone.

>.|TRBV6-6|TRBJ2-2|.
CASRRDSSNTGELFF
TGTGCCAGCAGGCGGGACTCTTCGAACACCGGGGAGCTGTTTTTT
>.|TRBV5-1|TRBJ1-2|.
CASSLAGADNYGYTF
TGCGCCAGCAGCTTGGCTGGGGCAGACAACTATGGCTACACCTTC
>.|TRBV2|TRBJ1-4|.
CASMRNTQEKLFF
TGTGCCAGCATGCGGAACACGCAAGAAAAACTGTTTTTT
>TRBD2|TRBV19|TRBJ2-1|.
CASSPSSGGAFVSNEQFF
TGTGCCAGTAGTCCATCTAGCGGGGGGGCCTTCGTGTCTAATGAGCAGTTCTTC
>.|TRBV14|TRBJ2-1|many
CASSHPGYAGVYNEQFF
TGTGCCAGCAGCCACCCAGGCTATGCGGGCGTGTACAATGAGCAGTTCTTC
>.|TRBV4-2|TRBJ1-1|.
CASSPTLTDMNTEAFF
TGTGCCAGCAGTCCCACCTTGACGGACATGAACACTGAAGCTTTCTTT
>.|TRBV10-3|TRBJ1-1|.
CAIRTANTEAFF
TGTGCCATCAGGACAGCTAACACTGAAGCTTTCTTT
>.|TRBV2|TRBJ1-3|few
CASSWDIGNTIYF
TGTGCCAGCAGTTGGGACATTGGAAACACCATATATTTT
>.|TRBV28|TRBJ1-1|.
CASSLRQAEAFF
TGTGCCAGCAGTCTCCGACAGGCTGAAGCTTTCTTT
>TRBD1|TRBV28|TRBJ1-3|many
CASRTGGSGNTIYF
TGTGCCAGCAGAACAGGGGGTTCCGGAAACACCATATATTTT
>.|TRBV19|TRBJ1-2|.
CASSMSVGQGIF
.
>.|TRBV12-2|TRBJ1-3|.
CASRLAPGGYSGNTIYF
TGTGCAAGTCGCTTAGCGCCCGGCGGATACTCTGGAAACACCATATATTTT
>TRBD2|TRBV19|TRBJ2-1|.
CASEISGGSYNEQFF
TGTGCCAGTGAGATTAGCGGGGGCTCCTACAATGAGCAGTTCTTC
>.|TRBV7-2|TRBJ2-7|.
CASSLRRISYEQYF
TGTGCCAGCAGCTTACGGAGGATCTCCTACGAGCAGTACTTC
>TRBD2|TRBV5-1|TRBJ2-2|.
CASSFSGGDTGELFF
TGCGCCAGCAGCTTTAGCGGGGGGGACACCGGGGAGCTGTTTTTT
>TRBD1|TRBV6-4|TRBJ1-6|.
CASSSRQGDNSPLHF
TGTGCCAGCAGTTCCCGGCAGGGGGATAATTCACCCCTCCACTTT
>.|TRBV7-3|TRBJ2-2|.
CASSLTLASRGTGELFF
TGTGCCAGCAGCTTAACCCTGGCTAGCCGCGGGACCGGGGAGCTGTTTTTT
>TRBD1|TRBV30|TRBJ1-1|.
CAWSVGTGITEAFF
TGTGCCTGGAGTGTCGGGACAGGGATCACTGAAGCTTTCTTT
>.|TRBV6-6|TRBJ1-2|once
CASRVGYGYTF
TGTGCCAGCAGGGTCGGCTATGGCTACACCTTC
>.|TRBV5-1|TRBJ1-5|.
CASSLSGQPQHF
TGCGCCAGCAGCTTGTCAGGGCAGCCCCAGCATTTT
>TRBD1|TRBV29-1|TRBJ1-2|once
CSVENRGYGYTF
TGCAGCGTTGAAAACAGGGGGTATGGCTACACCTTC
>.|TRBV4-1|TRBJ1-2|.
CASSQDQGTNYGYTF
TGCGCCAGCAGCCAAGACCAGGGGACTAACTATGGCTACACCTTC
>.|TRBV5-1|TRBJ2-1|.
CASSLLRDLTTSATNEQFF
TGCGCCAGCAGCTTACTCAGGGACTTGACGACTAGTGCGACCAATGAGCAGTTCTTC
>.|TRBV7-8|TRBJ2-5|.
CASSLAGGSETQYF
TGTGCCAGCAGCTTAGCAGGGGGAAGTGAGACCCAGTACTTC
>.|TRBV7-2|TRBJ1-6|.
CASSSRIEGRLSPLHF
TGTGCCAGCAGCTCGAGGATAGAAGGGAGACTCTCACCCCTCCACTTT
>TRBD1|TRBV5-1|TRBJ1-2|.
CASSLEGTGVGYTF
TGCGCCAGCAGCTTGGAGGGGACAGGAGTTGGCTACACCTTC
>.|TRBV27|TRBJ2-7|.
CASSLSEGRVDEQYF
TGTGCCAGCAGTTTATCGGAGGGTAGGGTGGACGAGCAGTACTTC
>.|TRBV6-6|TRBJ1-1|.
CASRANTEAFF
TGTGCCAGCAGGGCGAACACTGAAGCTTTCTTT
>.|TRBV19|TRBJ1-6|.
CASSTFEGTGRRSPLHF
TGTGCCAGTAGTACCTTTGAAGGTACGGGTCGGCGCTCACCCCTCCACTTT
>TRBD2|TRBV6-5|TRBJ2-2|.
CASSTSSRELFF
TGTGCCAGCTCGACTAGCTCCAGGGAGCTGTTTTTT
>.|TRBV5-4|TRBJ2-7|.
CASSLANRDEQYF
TGTGCCAGCAGCTTGGCCAACAGGGACGAGCAGTACTTC
>TRBD1|TRBV5-5|TRBJ1-6|.
CASSTPRTGVLGNSPLHF
TGTGCCAGCAGCACCCCGAGGACAGGGGTTCTCGGTAATTCACCCCTCCACTTT
>TRBD2|TRBV7-2|TRBJ2-1|.
CASSLERGRRSSYNEQFF
TGTGCCAGCAGCTTAGAGCGGGGGCGTCGGAGCTCCTACAATGAGCAGTTCTTC